The source of this T cell receptor (beta chain) is a study of cytomegalovirus exposure and HLA in healthy donors. The germline V gene encodes CDR1 ENHRY and CDR2 SYGVKD. The CDR3 length is 14 residues. The V end was cut by 10 bases, the J end by 0 bases, with 13 bases between. PCR employed 60 Vbeta and 13 Jbeta primers. Profiled with immunoSEQ multiplex PCR; TCRdb holds only in-frame clones, not every one. The sample lists about 190,000 clones; 65% to 85% were seen once. In the case of this clone: Antigen specificity is unknown.

Findings of the study overall: With DRB1 most and HLA-C fewest, TCR association rates differed between HLA loci in a later analysis. Later on, a genetic analysis was performed. It linked a missense variant in DCLRE1C with V- and J-gene trimming of TCR beta. In an earlier analysis, productive rearrangement rates for most beta V segments clustered near 87% or 30%. Presence/absence analysis assumed near-uniform sequencing depth across donors.

This clonotype originated in a young man in good health and CMV-seronegative. The sequencing input was PBMCs. The chain carries TRBV10-3 and TRBJ1-3; possible D gene TRBD1, 5 bases. The CDR3 here is CATVDNYSGNTIYF. The DNA of the CDR3 is TGTGCCACCGTGGACAACTACTCTGGAAACACCATATATTTT.